This TCR beta chain was identified in a study of cytomegalovirus exposure and HLA in healthy donors. Study-wide results and caveats: In a later analysis, the majority of CMV-associated beta chains seemingly showed HLA restriction.

In the case of this clone: The target antigen is unknown.

This donor has no recorded CMV serostatus. This CDR3 contains 14 residues. Germline CDR1 KGHSH, CDR2 LQKENI. Trimming removed 3 bases from V and 7 bases from J, with 15 bases in between. The PCR made use of 60 Vbeta and 13 Jbeta primers. The data were produced by immunoSEQ multiplex PCR, yet TCRdb's version contains in-frame clones alone and is incomplete. The sample shows 55,000 to 70,000 clones, 65% to 90% of them seen only once. The sequencing sample was made of PBMCs. The receptor was isolated from a human donor in good health. The J gene is TRBJ1-1, the V gene TRBV18; possible D gene TRBD1, 5 bases. The CDR3 here is CASSPLTGDLEAFF. The CDR3 DNA sequence: TGTGCCAGCTCACCCCTCACGGGGGACCTTGAAGCTTTCTTT. The whole variable domain, remainder taken from reference TRBV18 and TRBJ1-1, is NAGVMQNPRHLVRRRGQEARLRCSPMKGHSHVYWYRQLPEEGLKFMVYLQKENIIDESGMPKERFSAEFPKEGPSILRIQQVVRGDSAAYFCASSPLTGDLEAFFGQGTRLTVV.